This T cell receptor beta chain comes out of a study of metastatic and nonmetastatic thyroid tumors. With MiXCR, TCRdb called clones anew from the PCR reads. The sample yields approximately 70,000 clones, roughly 18% seen once. Treatment of any kind had been given to no patient before thyroid surgery. The source is a female donor with papillary thyroid cancer or a benign thyroid nodule (not recorded which). Some clones in this sample may be carry-over from other donors' samples. The sequencing input was blood.

This CDR3 is CASSHGSGANVLTF. The CDR3 coding sequence is TGTGCCAGCAGCCACGGATCGGGGGCCAACGTCCTGACTTTC. The genes are TRBV7-9 and TRBJ2-6; D is undetermined. Trimming stripped 5 bases from V and 4 bases from J, with 9 bases between. The CDR3 sequence is 14 residues long. Germline lookup yields CDR1 SEHNR and CDR2 FQNEAQ (reference sequence).